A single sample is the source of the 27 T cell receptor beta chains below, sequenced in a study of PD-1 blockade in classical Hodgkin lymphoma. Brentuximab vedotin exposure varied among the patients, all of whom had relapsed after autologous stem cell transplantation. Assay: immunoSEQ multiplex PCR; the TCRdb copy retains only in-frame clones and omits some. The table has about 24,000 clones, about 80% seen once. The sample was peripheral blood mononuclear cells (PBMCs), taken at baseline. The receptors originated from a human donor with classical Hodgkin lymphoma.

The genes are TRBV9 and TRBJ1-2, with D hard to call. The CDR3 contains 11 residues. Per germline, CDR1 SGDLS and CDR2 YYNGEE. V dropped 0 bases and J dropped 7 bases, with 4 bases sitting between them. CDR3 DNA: TGTGCCAGCAGCGTAGCCCGTGGCTACACCTTC. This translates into CASSVARGYTF.

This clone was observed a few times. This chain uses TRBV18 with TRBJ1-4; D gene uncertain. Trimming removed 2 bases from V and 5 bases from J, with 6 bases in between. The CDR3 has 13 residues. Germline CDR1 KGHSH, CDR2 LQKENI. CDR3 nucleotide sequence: TGTGCCAGCTCACCAGGGCCCAATGAAAAACTGTTTTTT. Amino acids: CASSPGPNEKLFF.

CDR3 loop: CASSFRSRPTPNYGYTF. Here the CDR3 DNA reads TGTGCCAGCAGTTTCCGCTCGAGGCCTACCCCTAACTATGGCTACACCTTC. The gene calls are TRBV28 and TRBJ1-2; D is undetermined. There are 17 residues in the CDR3. Trimming left V 3 bases short and J 0 bases short, with 17 bases between. The germline V gene encodes CDR1 MDHEN and CDR2 SYDVKM.

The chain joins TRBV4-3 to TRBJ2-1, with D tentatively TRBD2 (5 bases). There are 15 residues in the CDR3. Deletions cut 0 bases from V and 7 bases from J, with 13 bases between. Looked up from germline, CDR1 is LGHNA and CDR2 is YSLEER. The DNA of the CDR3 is TGCGCCAGCAGCCAAGACAGCAGGTGGAGGAATGAGCAGTTCTTC. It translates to CASSQDSRWRNEQFF.

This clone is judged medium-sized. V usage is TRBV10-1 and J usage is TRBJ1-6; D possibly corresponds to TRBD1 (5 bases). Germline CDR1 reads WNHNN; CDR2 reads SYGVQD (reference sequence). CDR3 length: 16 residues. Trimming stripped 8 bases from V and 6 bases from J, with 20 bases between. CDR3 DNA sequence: TGCGCCAGCGCCAAAACCCGGGGACGGCTTAATTCACCCCTCCACTTT. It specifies CASAKTRGRLNSPLHF.

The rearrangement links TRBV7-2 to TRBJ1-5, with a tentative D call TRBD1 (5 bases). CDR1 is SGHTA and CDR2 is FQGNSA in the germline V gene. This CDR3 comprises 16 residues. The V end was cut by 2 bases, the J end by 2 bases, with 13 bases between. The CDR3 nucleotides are TGTGCCAGCAGCTTAACCCCAGGGTTGGGCAATCAGCCCCAGCATTTT. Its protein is CASSLTPGLGNQPQHF.

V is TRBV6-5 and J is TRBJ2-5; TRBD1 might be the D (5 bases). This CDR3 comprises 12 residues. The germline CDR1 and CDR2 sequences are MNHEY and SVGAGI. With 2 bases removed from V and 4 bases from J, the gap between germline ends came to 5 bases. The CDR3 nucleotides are TGTGCCAGCAGTTACAGGGGAGAGACCCAGTACTTC. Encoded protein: CASSYRGETQYF.

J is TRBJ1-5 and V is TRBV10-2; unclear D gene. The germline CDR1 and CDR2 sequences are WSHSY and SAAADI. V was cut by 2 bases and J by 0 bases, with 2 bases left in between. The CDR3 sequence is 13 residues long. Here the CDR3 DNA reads TGCGCCAGCAGTGAGATTAGCAATCAGCCCCAGCATTTT. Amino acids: CASSEISNQPQHF.

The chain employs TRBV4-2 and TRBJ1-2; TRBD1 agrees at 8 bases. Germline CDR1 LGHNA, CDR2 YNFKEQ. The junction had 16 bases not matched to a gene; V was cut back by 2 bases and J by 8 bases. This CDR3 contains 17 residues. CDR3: CASSQSSDQGAYKGYTF. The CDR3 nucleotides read TGTGCCAGCAGCCAATCCTCGGATCAGGGGGCCTATAAGGGCTACACCTTC.

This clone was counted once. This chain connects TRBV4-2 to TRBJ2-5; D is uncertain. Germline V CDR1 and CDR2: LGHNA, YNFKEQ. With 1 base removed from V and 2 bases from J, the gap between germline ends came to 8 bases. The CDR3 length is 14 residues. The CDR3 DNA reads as TGTGCCAGCAGCCAAGGGGGTCGTCAAGAGACCCAGTACTTC. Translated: CASSQGGRQETQYF.

CDR3 sequence: CAISDGTGGPTETQYF. CDR3 coding DNA: TGTGCCATCAGTGACGGGACAGGGGGACCTACGGAGACCCAGTACTTC. The V gene is TRBV10-3, the J gene TRBJ2-5; the match to TRBD1 covers 11 bases. Germline V gives CDR1 ENHRY, CDR2 SYGVKD. After removal of 3 bases from V and 5 bases from J, the junction contained 8 bases not matched to a gene. The CDR3 is 16 amino acids.

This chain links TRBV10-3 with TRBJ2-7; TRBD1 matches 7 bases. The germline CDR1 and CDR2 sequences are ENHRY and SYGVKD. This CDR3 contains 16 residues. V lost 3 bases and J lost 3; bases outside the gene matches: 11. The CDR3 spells CAISDTQGLGVYEQYF. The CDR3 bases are TGTGCCATCAGTGACACACAGGGGTTAGGGGTCTACGAGCAGTACTTC.

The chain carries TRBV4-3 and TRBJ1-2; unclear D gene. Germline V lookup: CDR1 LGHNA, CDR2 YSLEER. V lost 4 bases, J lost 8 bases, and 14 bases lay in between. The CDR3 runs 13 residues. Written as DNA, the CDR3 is TGCGCCAGCAGCCCCCGGACTTCCTACGGCTACACCTTC. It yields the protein CASSPRTSYGYTF.

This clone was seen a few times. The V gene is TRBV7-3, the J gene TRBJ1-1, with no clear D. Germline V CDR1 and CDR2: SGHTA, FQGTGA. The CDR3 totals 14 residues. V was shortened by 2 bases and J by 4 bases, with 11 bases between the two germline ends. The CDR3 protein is CASSLAGSGTEAFF. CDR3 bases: TGTGCCAGCAGCTTAGCGGGGAGTGGCACTGAAGCTTTCTTT.

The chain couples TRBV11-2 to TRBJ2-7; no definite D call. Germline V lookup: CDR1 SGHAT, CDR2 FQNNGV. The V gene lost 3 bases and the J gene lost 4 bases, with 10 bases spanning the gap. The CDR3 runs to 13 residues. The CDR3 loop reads CASSLTARYEQYF. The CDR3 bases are TGTGCCAGCAGCTTGACCGCGCGATACGAGCAGTACTTC. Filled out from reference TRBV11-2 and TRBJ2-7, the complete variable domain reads EAGVAQSPRYKIIEKRQSVAFWCNPISGHATLYWYQQILGQGPKLLIQFQNNGVVDDSQLPKDRFSAERLKGVDSTLKIQPAKLEDSAVYLCASSLTARYEQYFGPGTRLTVT.

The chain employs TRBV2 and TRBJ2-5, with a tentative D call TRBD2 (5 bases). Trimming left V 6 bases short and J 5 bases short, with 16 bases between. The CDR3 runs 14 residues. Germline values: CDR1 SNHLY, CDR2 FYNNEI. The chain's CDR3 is CASRRAEKEETQYF. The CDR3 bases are TGTGCCAGCAGGAGGGCAGAGAAAGAGGAGACCCAGTACTTC.

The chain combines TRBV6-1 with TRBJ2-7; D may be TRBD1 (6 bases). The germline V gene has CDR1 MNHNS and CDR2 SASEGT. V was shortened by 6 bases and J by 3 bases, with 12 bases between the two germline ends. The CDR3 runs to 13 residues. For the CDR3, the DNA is TGTGCCAGCAGCTATGACAGGCACTACGAGCAGTACTTC. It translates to CASSYDRHYEQYF.

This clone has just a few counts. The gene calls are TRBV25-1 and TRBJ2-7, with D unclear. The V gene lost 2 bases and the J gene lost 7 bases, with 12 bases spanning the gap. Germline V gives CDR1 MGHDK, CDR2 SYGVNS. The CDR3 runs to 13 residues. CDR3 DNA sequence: TGTGCCAGCAGTGAACACCCCTTGGGGGAGCAGTACTTC. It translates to CASSEHPLGEQYF.

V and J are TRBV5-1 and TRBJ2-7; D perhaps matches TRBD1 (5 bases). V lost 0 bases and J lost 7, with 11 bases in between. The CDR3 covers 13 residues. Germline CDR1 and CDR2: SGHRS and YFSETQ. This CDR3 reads CASSLDLGREQYF. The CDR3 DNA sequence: TGCGCCAGCAGCTTGGATTTGGGGCGGGAGCAGTACTTC.

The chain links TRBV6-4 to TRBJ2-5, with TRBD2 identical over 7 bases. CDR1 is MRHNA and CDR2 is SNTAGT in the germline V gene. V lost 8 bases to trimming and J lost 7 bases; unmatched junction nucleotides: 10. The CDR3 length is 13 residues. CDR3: CASPFLAAPTQYF. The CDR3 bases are TGTGCCAGCCCGTTTCTAGCGGCACCGACCCAGTACTTC.

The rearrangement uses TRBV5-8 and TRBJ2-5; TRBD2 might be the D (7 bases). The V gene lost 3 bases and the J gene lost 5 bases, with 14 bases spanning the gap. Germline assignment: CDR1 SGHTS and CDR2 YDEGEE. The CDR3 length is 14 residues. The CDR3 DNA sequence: TGTGCCAGCAGCTCGTGGCGGGGGCGGGAGACCCAGTACTTC. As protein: CASSSWRGRETQYF.

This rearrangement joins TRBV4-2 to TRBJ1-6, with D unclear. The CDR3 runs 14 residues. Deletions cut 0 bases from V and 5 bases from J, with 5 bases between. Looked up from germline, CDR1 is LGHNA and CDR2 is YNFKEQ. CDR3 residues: CASSQDTNNSPLHF. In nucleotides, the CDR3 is TGTGCCAGCAGCCAAGACACAAATAATTCACCCCTCCACTTT.

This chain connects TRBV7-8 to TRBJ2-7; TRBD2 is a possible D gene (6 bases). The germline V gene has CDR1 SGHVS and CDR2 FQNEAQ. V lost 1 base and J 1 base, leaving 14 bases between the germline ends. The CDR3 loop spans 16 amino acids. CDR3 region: CASSLDRRVRSYEQYF. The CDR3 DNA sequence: TGTGCCAGCAGCTTAGATAGGAGGGTGCGGTCCTACGAGCAGTACTTC.

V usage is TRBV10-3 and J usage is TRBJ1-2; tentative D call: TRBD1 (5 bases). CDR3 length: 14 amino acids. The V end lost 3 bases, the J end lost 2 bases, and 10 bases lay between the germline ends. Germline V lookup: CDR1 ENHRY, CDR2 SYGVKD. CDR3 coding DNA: TGTGCCATCAGTGATCAGGCAGGGAACTATGGCTACACCTTC. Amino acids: CAISDQAGNYGYTF.

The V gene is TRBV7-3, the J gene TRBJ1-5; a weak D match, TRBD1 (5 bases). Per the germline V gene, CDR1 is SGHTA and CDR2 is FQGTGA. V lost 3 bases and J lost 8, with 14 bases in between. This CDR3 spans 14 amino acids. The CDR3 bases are TGTGCCAGCAGCTTTCCCGGGGCAGAGAAGCCCCAGCATTTT. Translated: CASSFPGAEKPQHF.

DNA for the CDR3: TGCGCCAGCAGCTTGACAGGGAAGGCGACCTACGAGCAGTACTTC. This sequence encodes CASSLTGKATYEQYF. This chain uses TRBV5-1 with TRBJ2-7, with D perhaps matching TRBD1 (6 bases). The CDR3 is 15 residues long. Trimming took 1 base from V and 2 from J, leaving 13 bases between them. Germline-derived CDR1 and CDR2 are SGHRS and YFSETQ.

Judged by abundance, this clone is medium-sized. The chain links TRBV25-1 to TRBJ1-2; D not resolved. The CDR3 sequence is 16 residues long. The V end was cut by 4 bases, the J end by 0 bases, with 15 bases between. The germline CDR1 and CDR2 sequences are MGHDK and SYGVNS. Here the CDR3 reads CASSGNRAQANYGYTF. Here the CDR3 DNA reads TGTGCCAGCAGTGGAAACAGAGCCCAAGCTAACTATGGCTACACCTTC.